The T cell receptor beta chain under discussion was sequenced for a study of identical twins. Healthy Caucasians supplied all donations. Germline CDR1 KGHSH, CDR2 LQKENI. The CDR3 covers 13 residues. Between the trimmed V and J ends, which lost 6 bases and 6 bases, there was a span of 14 bases. Template switching introduced a universal primer site, and the cDNA bore unique molecular identifiers. TCRdb independently ran MiXCR on the 5' RACE reads; one entry per CDR3 protein. The repertoire holds roughly 720,000 distinct CDR3 sequences, with roughly 20% as singletons. With respect to this clonotype: What it binds is not known.

General study findings and limits: It was possible that invariant MAIT and iNKT cells partly confounded the zero-insertion analyses.

The same sample was also studied in work on T cells expressing NK-cell markers.

The TCR sequence derives from a woman under 30 in good health. The sample consisted of PBMCs. The chain joins TRBV18 to TRBJ1-1, with D possibly being TRBD1 (6 bases). The CDR3 loop reads CASSPRQEAEAFF. The CDR3 region has the DNA TGTGCCAGCTCTCCAAGACAGGAGGCTGAAGCTTTCTTT.